Presented here are 5 T cell receptor beta chains from one specimen sequenced in a study of cytomegalovirus exposure and HLA in healthy donors. The PCR used 60 Vbeta and 13 Jbeta primers. Measured with immunoSEQ multiplex PCR; TCRdb has only the in-frame clones, and not every one. Of 300,000 or so clones listed, almost 85% are singletons. The sequencing sample was made of PBMCs. Source of these receptors: a woman aged 40 to 49 in good health and CMV-seropositive.

This clone was found once. This chain links TRBV5-1 with TRBJ2-5; TRBD2 matches 7 bases. Germline CDR1 is SGHRS and CDR2 is YFSETQ. The CDR3 spans 17 residues. V gave up 2 bases and J gave up 2 bases; unmatched junction bases: 12. CDR3 region: CASSFPSLTSDQETQYF. The CDR3 nucleotides are TGCGCCAGCAGCTTTCCTTCCCTAACTAGCGATCAAGAGACCCAGTACTTC.

The chain recombines TRBV6-1 with TRBJ1-1, with D possibly being TRBD1 (5 bases). The V end was cut by 7 bases, the J end by 0 bases, with 15 bases between. Per germline, CDR1 MNHNS and CDR2 SASEGT. This CDR3 is 15 amino acids long. CDR3 nucleotides: TGTGCCAGCACTACGGGGGTAACAATGAACACTGAAGCTTTCTTT. Translation: CASTTGVTMNTEAFF.

The chain is built from TRBV7-2 and TRBJ2-7; 12 bases match TRBD2. Trimming cost V 5 bases and J 4 bases; bases outside gene matches: 9. From germline, CDR1 is SGHTA and CDR2 FQGNSA. The CDR3 loop spans 16 amino acids. The CDR3 DNA reads as TGTGCCAGCAGCGCCGGGTCGACTAGCGGGAGATACGAGCAGTACTTC. Translated: CASSAGSTSGRYEQYF.

V and J are TRBV7-7 and TRBJ1-3; D remains ambiguous. The ends were cut back, 11 bases at V and 2 bases at J, with 10 bases in the middle. The CDR3 spans 12 residues. Germline lookup yields CDR1 SSHAT and CDR2 FNYEAQ (reference sequence). CDR3 DNA: TGTGCCTCAGACACGACTGGAAACACCATATATTTT. Protein product: CASDTTGNTIYF.

The chain couples TRBV11-2 to TRBJ2-7; TRBD1 agrees at 8 bases. Germline-derived CDR1 and CDR2 are SGHAT and FQNNGV. This CDR3 is 14 amino acids long. The V gene end was trimmed by 5 bases and the J gene end by 2 bases; junction bases not matched to a gene: 5. Written as DNA, the CDR3 is TGTGCCAGCAGCACCGGACAGGGCCCCTACGAGCAGTACTTC. Its translation is CASSTGQGPYEQYF. Filled out from reference TRBV11-2 and TRBJ2-7, the complete variable domain reads EAGVAQSPRYKIIEKRQSVAFWCNPISGHATLYWYQQILGQGPKLLIQFQNNGVVDDSQLPKDRFSAERLKGVDSTLKIQPAKLEDSAVYLCASSTGQGPYEQYFGPGTRLTVT.